Below are 3 T cell receptor beta chains sequenced from a single sample in a study of T cell clonality in common variable immunodeficiency. Study conclusions and caveats: Common variable immunodeficiency TCR beta sequences reportedly had fewer deletions and N-nucleotide insertions.

What these receptors recognize is not known. Assay: immunoSEQ multiplex PCR; the TCRdb copy retains only in-frame clones and omits some. Listed for the sample are about 15,000 clones, none seen a single time. The sample consisted of peripheral blood mononuclear cells. The receptors were gathered from a human donor with common variable immunodeficiency.

Ten or more counts support this clone. The read finishes 3 residues shy of the CDR3 end, and the germline J gene is used to complete it. The rearrangement joins TRBV28 to TRBJ2-7; D might be TRBD1 (6 bases). The germline V and J ends were trimmed by 6 bases and 2 bases, with 14 bases remaining between them. In germline, CDR1 is MDHEN, CDR2 SYDVKM. The CDR3 loop spans 14 amino acids. CDR3 DNA (partial): TGTGCCAGCAGGGCTTTTCAGGGGACCTACGAG. Its protein is CASRAFQGTYE. The full CDR3 protein is CASRAFQGTYEQYF.

About this clone: The missing CDR3 end, 3 residues past where the read stops, is filled in from the germline J gene. The chain joins TRBV2 to TRBJ2-2, with D possibly being TRBD2 (6 bases). Germline-derived CDR1 and CDR2 are SNHLY and FYNNEI. V was clipped by 2 bases and J by 0 bases, with 16 bases between them. This CDR3 contains 18 residues. The CDR3 reads CASSELRASVANTGELFF. The DNA read from the CDR3 is TGTGCCAGCAGTGAACTGAGGGCTAGCGTAGCGAACACCGGGGAG.

This clone was seen repeatedly, ten times or more. Read data end 3 residues before the CDR3 end; the end is taken from the germline J gene. The genes are TRBV20-1 and TRBJ1-2; no clear D gene. There are 15 residues in the CDR3. Trimming shortened V by 1 base and J by 5 bases, and 17 bases separated the two germline ends. CDR1 and CDR2 from the germline V gene are DFQATT and SNEGSKA (reference sequence). The CDR3 DNA, read in part, is TGCAGTGCTAGAGGAACCGACCCGGGGAGTTATGGC. It specifies CSARGTDPGSYG. The CDR3 as a whole reads CSARGTDPGSYGYTF.